The 2 T cell receptor beta chains reported below all come from one sample, sequenced in a study of blood T cell repertoires in COVID-19. The table came from immunoSEQ multiplex PCR; TCRdb's copy has only in-frame clones and leaves some out. In the table there are 200,000 or so clones, 70% to 90% of which are singletons. Sequencing was done on a sample of peripheral blood. Every receptor here comes from a person aged 70 to 85 with COVID-19, enrolled during active disease.

The chain employs TRBV2 and TRBJ1-1; no definite D call. The germline V and J ends were trimmed by 2 bases and 4 bases, with 14 bases remaining between them. Germline assignment: CDR1 SNHLY and CDR2 FYNNEI. The length of the CDR3 is 15 residues. The CDR3 DNA follows: TGTGCCAGCAGTGAAAGTGAGGCCGCGGGCACTGAAGCTTTCTTT. Its protein is CASSESEAAGTEAFF.

V is TRBV9 and J is TRBJ1-2; perhaps TRBD1 as D (6 bases). CDR1 SGDLS and CDR2 YYNGEE come from the germline V gene. V was trimmed by 3 bases and J by 8 bases, leaving 17 bases between them. CDR3 length: 14 amino acids. In DNA, the CDR3 is TGTGCCAGCAGCGCCCGGACAGCCTTCGACGGCTACACCTTC. It specifies CASSARTAFDGYTF.